This record looks at one T cell receptor (beta chain) sequence and its context. Its antigen is not identified. Per the germline V gene, CDR1 is DFQATT and CDR2 is SNEGSKA (reference sequence). The CDR3 length is 13 residues. Trimming removed 0 bases from V and 10 bases from J, with 13 bases in between. The sample belongs to a study of human T cells and chemical hapten exposure. Study overall: Patch tests containing 0.01% DPC, applied to the upper back, were read at 6 days. Study results and limitations: Expanded TCR counts at PT1 were positively correlated with the patch test score.

The sample's time point: patch test 1, 2 weeks after DPC sensitization. The sample's treatment: therapeutic diphenylcyclopropenone sensitization with weekly scalp DPC. Original processing notes: Per-sample TCR counts ranged from about 23,224 to 750,000, median around 100,000. Via MiXCR, TCRdb re-called the RACE reads, giving one row per CDR3 protein. Clone size and V and J calls follow TCRdb, not the original study. The sample consists of some 120,000 distinct CDR3 sequences, around 10% of them appearing once. The specimen was whole blood, collected in connection with sensitization to the hapten diphenylcyclopropenone (DPC). This TCR came from a woman aged 50 to 60 with alopecia areata. Some clones in this sample may be carry-over from other donors' samples. The V and J genes are TRBV20-1 and TRBJ1-5, with D possibly being TRBD1 (5 bases). CDR3 DNA: TGCAGTGCTAGAGATGACAGCTCTCCTCCCCAGCATTTT. Encoded protein: CSARDDSSPPQHF.